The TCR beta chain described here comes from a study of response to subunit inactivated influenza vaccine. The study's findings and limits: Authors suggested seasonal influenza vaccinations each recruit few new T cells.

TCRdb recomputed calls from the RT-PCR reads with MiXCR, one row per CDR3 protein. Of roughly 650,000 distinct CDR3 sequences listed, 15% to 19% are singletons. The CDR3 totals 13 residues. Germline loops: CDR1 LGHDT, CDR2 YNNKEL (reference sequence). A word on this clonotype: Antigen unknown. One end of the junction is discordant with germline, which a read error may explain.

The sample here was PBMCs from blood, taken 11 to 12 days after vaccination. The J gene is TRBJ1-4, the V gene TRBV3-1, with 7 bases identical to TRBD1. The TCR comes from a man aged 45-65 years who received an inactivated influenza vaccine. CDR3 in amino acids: CASSQFEGGTRSF. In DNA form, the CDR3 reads TGTGCCAGCAGCCAATTTGAAGGGGGCACTAGGAGTTTT.